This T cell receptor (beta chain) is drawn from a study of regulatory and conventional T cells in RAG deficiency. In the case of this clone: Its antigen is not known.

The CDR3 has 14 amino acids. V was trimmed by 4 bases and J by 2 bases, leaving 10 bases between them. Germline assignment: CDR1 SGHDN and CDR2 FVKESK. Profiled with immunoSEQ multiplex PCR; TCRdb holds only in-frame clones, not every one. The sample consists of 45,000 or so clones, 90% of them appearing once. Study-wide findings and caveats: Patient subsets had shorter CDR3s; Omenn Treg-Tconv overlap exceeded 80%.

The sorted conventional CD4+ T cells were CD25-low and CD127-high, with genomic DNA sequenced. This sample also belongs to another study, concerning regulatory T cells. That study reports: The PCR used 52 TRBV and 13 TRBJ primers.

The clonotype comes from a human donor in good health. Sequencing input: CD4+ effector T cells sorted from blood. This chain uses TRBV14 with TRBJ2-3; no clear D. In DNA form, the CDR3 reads TGTGCCAGCAGCCCCCTCAGCCACACAGATACGCAGTATTTT. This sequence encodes CASSPLSHTDTQYF.